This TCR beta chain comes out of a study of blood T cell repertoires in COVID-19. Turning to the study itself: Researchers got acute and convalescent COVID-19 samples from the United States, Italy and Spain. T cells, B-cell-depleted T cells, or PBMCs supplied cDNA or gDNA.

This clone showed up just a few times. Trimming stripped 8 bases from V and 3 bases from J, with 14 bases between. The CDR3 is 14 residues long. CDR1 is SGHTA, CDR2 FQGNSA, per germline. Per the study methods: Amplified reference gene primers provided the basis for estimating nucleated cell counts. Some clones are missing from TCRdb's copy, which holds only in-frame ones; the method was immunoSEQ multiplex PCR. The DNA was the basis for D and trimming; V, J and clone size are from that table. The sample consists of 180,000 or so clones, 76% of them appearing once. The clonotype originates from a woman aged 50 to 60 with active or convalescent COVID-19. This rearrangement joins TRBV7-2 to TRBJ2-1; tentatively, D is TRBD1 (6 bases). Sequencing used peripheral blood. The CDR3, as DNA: TGTGCCAGCGAGGGGGACGAAAGCTACAATGAGCAGTTCTTC. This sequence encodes CASEGDESYNEQFF.